This TCR beta chain was captured in a study of blood T cell repertoires in COVID-19. Looking at the study overall: COVID-19 samples collected from the United States, Italy and Spain covered acute and convalescent phases. The analysed material was cDNA or gDNA that came from T cells, B-cell-depleted T cells, or PBMCs.

Per the authors' pipeline: Using reference gene primer amplification, nucleated cell counts were estimated. The assay was immunoSEQ multiplex PCR, and TCRdb's table has in-frame clones only and misses some. Clone size and the V and J calls come from that table; the DNA yielded D and trimming. The sample contains fewer than 350,000 clones, approximately 86% of which appear only once. The CDR3 loop spans 15 amino acids. The germline gives CDR1 SGHTA, CDR2 FQGNSA. Trimming took off 1 base at V and 6 bases at J, with 13 bases between the two ends. The sequence came from a woman aged 30 to 39 who had recovered from COVID-19. The sequencing input was peripheral blood. The gene calls are TRBV7-2 and TRBJ2-1; D remains ambiguous. The CDR3 here is CASSLGGLIANEQFF. The CDR3 DNA reads as TGTGCCAGCAGCTTAGGAGGTTTGATAGCCAATGAGCAGTTCTTC.